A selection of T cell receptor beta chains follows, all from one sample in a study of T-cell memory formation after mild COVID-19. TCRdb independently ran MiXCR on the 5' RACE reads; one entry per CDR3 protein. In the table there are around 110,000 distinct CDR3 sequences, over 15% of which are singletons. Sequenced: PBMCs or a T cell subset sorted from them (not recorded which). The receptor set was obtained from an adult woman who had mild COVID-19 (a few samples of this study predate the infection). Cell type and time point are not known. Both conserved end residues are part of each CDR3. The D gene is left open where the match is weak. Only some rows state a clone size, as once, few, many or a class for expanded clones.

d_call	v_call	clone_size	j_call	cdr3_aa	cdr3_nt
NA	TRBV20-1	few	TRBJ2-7	CSAGNVAYEQYF	TGCAGTGCTGGCAATGTCGCGTACGAGCAGTACTTC
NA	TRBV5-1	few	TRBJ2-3	CASSLGATDTDTQYF	TGCGCCAGCAGCTTGGGGGCTACCGACACAGATACGCAGTATTTT
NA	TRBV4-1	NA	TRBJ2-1	CASSPGGRGGWNEQFF	TGCGCCAGCAGCCCCGGTGGCAGGGGGGGATGGAATGAGCAGTTCTTC
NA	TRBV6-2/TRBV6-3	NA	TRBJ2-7	CASISLAHSTYEQYF	TGTGCCAGCATATCCCTAGCCCACTCGACATACGAGCAGTACTTC
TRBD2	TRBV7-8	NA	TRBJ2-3	CASSGRLAGDDTQYF	TGTGCCAGCAGCGGGCGACTAGCGGGAGATGATACGCAGTATTTT
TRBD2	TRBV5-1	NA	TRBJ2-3	CASRSALLAGGGPDTQYF	TGCGCCAGCAGGTCCGCCCTCCTAGCGGGGGGGGGCCCAGATACGCAGTATTTT
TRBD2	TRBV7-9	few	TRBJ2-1	CASSLSTSGPYNEQFF	TGTGCCAGCAGCCTGTCGACTAGCGGCCCCTACAATGAGCAGTTCTTC
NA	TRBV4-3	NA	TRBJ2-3	CASSQDQGPLSTDTQYF	TGCGCCAGCAGCCAAGATCAGGGTCCCCTTAGCACAGATACGCAGTATTTT
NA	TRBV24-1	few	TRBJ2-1	CATRDTNEQFF	TGTGCCACCAGAGATACGAATGAGCAGTTCTTC
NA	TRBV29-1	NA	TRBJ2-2	CSVAGNTGELFF	TGCAGCGTTGCAGGGAACACCGGGGAGCTGTTTTTT
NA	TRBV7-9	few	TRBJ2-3	CASPPPGPTDTQYF	TGTGCCAGCCCTCCCCCCGGGCCAACAGATACGCAGTATTTT
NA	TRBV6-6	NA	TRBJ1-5	CASSPSDSNQPQHF	TGTGCCAGCAGCCCCAGCGATAGCAATCAGCCCCAGCATTTT
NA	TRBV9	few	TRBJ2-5	CASSVGNQETQYF	TGTGCCAGCAGCGTAGGGAATCAAGAGACCCAGTACTTC
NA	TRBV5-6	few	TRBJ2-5	CASSFSAYKYQETQYF	TGTGCCAGCAGCTTCTCCGCCTACAAATATCAAGAGACCCAGTACTTC
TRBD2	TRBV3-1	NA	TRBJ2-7	CASSQGTSGGWEQYF	TGTGCCAGCAGCCAAGGGACTAGCGGGGGATGGGAGCAGTACTTC
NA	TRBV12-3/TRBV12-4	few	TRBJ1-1	CASSLGDWGTEAFF	TGTGCCAGCAGTTTAGGGGATTGGGGCACTGAAGCTTTCTTT
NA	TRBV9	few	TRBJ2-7	CASSVGDAGAYEQYF	TGTGCCAGCAGCGTAGGGGACGCAGGGGCCTACGAGCAGTACTTC
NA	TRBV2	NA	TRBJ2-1	CASSETGQEQFF	TGTGCCAGCAGTGAAACTGGGCAGGAGCAGTTCTTC
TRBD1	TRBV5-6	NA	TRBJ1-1	CASSFDRVGPEAFF	TGTGCCAGCAGCTTTGACAGGGTAGGTCCTGAAGCTTTCTTT
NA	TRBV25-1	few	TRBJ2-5	CASSFRTRETQYF	TGTGCCAGCAGTTTCCGGACCCGAGAGACCCAGTACTTC
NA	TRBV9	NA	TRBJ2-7	CASSRSVDVVGTIPYEQYF	TGTGCCAGCAGTAGAAGCGTAGACGTTGTGGGAACTATCCCCTACGAGCAGTACTTC
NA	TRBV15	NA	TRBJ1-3	CATSRARGSGNTIYF	TGTGCCACCAGCAGAGCGAGGGGCTCTGGAAACACCATATATTTT
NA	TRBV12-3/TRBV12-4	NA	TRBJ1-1	CASRSGPGGTEAFF	TGTGCCAGCAGATCGGGTCCGGGGGGGACTGAAGCTTTCTTT
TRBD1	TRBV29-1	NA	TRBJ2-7	CSVRGRTGEDYEQYF	TGCAGCGTACGAGGCCGGACAGGGGAAGACTACGAGCAGTACTTC
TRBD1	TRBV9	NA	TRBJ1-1	CASSPTSGGTEAFF	TGTGCCAGCAGCCCCACCTCAGGGGGCACTGAAGCTTTCTTT
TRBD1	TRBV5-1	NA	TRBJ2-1	CASSSIPGQYNEQFF	TGCGCCAGCAGCTCAATCCCGGGACAGTACAATGAGCAGTTCTTC
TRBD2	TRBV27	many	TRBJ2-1	CASSDTSGSLFYNEQFF	TGTGCCAGCAGTGATACTAGCGGGAGCCTCTTTTACAATGAGCAGTTCTTC